This is a list of T cell receptor beta chains from one sample in a study of early T cells in non-severe SARS-CoV-2 infection. TCRdb passed the 5' RACE reads through MiXCR, listing each CDR3 protein once. The data show tens of thousands of distinct CDR3 sequences, around 10% seen once. The starting material was whole blood, obtained at baseline. Receptor source: an adult who was a healthcare worker with PCR-confirmed SARS-CoV-2 infection or an uninfected control (not recorded which). The CDR3 runs from the conserved cysteine through the conserved F or W. A D gene is named only where the DNA matches it firmly. For some rows the clone size is stated as once, few or many, or as a class when expanded; others skip it.

len,v_gene,d_gene,abundance,j_gene,CDR3aa,CDR3nt
17,TRBV19,TRBD2,NA,TRBJ2-3,CASSIYPPRGGTDTQYF,TGTGCCAGTAGTATTTATCCCCCCCGGGGGGGCACAGATACGCAGTATTTT
15,TRBV12-3/TRBV12-4,NA,few,TRBJ1-4,CASSGGPGNNEKLFF,TGTGCCAGCAGTGGGGGACCGGGAAATAATGAAAAACTGTTTTTT
14,TRBV7-2,TRBD2,few,TRBJ2-3,CASTQTSDTDTQYF,TGTGCCAGCACCCAGACTAGCGACACAGATACGCAGTATTTT
16,TRBV18,TRBD1,many,TRBJ1-4,CASSNNAGTVNEKLFF,TGTGCCAGCTCGAATAACGCCGGGACAGTTAATGAAAAACTGTTTTTT
15,TRBV12-3/TRBV12-4,NA,few,TRBJ2-1,CASCWMGWGNNEQFF,TGTGCCAGCTGTTGGATGGGGTGGGGAAACAATGAGCAGTTCTTC
13,TRBV6-5,NA,medium-sized,TRBJ1-3,CASSLLNGNTIYF,TGTGCCAGCAGTCTCTTGAATGGAAACACCATATATTTT
14,TRBV27,NA,NA,TRBJ1-6,CASSFQDSNSPLHF,TGTGCCAGCAGTTTCCAGGACAGTAATTCACCCCTCCACTTT
14,TRBV10-3,NA,NA,TRBJ2-2,CAISSLGGAGELFF,TGTGCCATCAGCTCATTAGGCGGCGCCGGGGAGCTGTTTTTT
13,TRBV2,NA,many,TRBJ2-2,CASNTGSTGELFF,TGTGCCAGCAATACGGGGAGCACCGGGGAGCTGTTTTTT
17,TRBV21-1,NA,NA,TRBJ2-1,CAIKTSTRTSGRVQQFF,TGTGCCATCAAAACTTCAACCCGGACTAGCGGGAGGGTTCAGCAGTTCTTC
12,TRBV6-6,NA,NA,TRBJ1-2,CASRGEGNGYTF,TGTGCCAGCCGGGGGGAGGGGAATGGCTACACCTTC
14,TRBV18,TRBD2,many,TRBJ2-1,CASSGLAGGDEQFF,TGTGCCAGCTCAGGACTAGCGGGAGGGGATGAGCAGTTCTTC
14,TRBV11-2,NA,NA,TRBJ2-6,CASSFSSGANVLTF,TGTGCCAGCAGCTTTTCCTCTGGGGCCAACGTCCTGACTTTC
14,TRBV5-1,NA,few,TRBJ2-7,CASSQQGSGYEQYF,TGCGCCAGCAGCCAACAGGGCTCCGGCTACGAGCAGTACTTC
13,TRBV7-2,NA,NA,TRBJ1-2,CASSLTANYGYTF,TGTGCCAGCAGCTTGACAGCTAACTATGGCTACACCTTC
11,TRBV11-2,NA,NA,TRBJ2-1,CASSPDGPQFF,TGTGCCAGCAGCCCAGATGGGCCGCAGTTCTTC
11,TRBV9,NA,NA,TRBJ1-2,CASGQARGYTF,TGTGCCAGTGGGCAGGCACGCGGCTACACCTTC
12,TRBV19,NA,NA,TRBJ1-2,CASKQYNYGYTF,TGTGCCAGTAAACAATATAACTATGGCTACACCTTC
15,TRBV18,TRBD1,NA,TRBJ1-2,CASSPQGQTNYGYTF,TGTGCCAGCTCACCACAGGGACAGACTAACTATGGCTACACCTTC
13,TRBV6-1,NA,many,TRBJ2-7,CASTRDASYEQYF,TGTGCCAGCACTAGGGACGCCTCCTACGAGCAGTACTTC
19,TRBV6-2/TRBV6-3,NA,NA,TRBJ2-6,CASSEHKQGPRSGANVLTF,TGTGCCAGCAGTGAGCATAAACAGGGTCCTCGCTCTGGGGCCAACGTCCTGACTTTC
19,TRBV11-1,NA,NA,TRBJ1-5,CASSSDGSRAVHSNQPQHF,TGTGCCAGCAGCTCCGACGGCTCAAGGGCGGTCCATAGCAATCAGCCCCAGCATTTT
12,TRBV30,NA,few,TRBJ1-2,CAWRARDYGYTF,TGTGCCTGGAGGGCCCGAGATTATGGCTACACCTTC
14,TRBV30,TRBD1,few,TRBJ1-2,CAVSGYRGNYGYTF,TGTGCCGTGTCCGGTTACAGGGGGAACTATGGCTACACCTTC
13,TRBV19,NA,NA,TRBJ2-1,CASRPTWGDEQFF,TGTGCCAGTAGACCGACTTGGGGGGATGAGCAGTTCTTC
13,TRBV10-3,TRBD1,few,TRBJ1-6,CAINPQGGSPLHF,TGTGCCATCAATCCACAGGGGGGTTCACCCCTCCACTTT
14,TRBV30,NA,few,TRBJ2-7,CAWSVGGTLYEQYF,TGTGCCTGGAGTGTTGGGGGGACCCTCTACGAGCAGTACTTC
14,TRBV11-3,NA,few,TRBJ2-1,CASSRNLGINEQFF,TGTGCCAGCAGCCGGAATCTGGGGATCAATGAGCAGTTCTTC